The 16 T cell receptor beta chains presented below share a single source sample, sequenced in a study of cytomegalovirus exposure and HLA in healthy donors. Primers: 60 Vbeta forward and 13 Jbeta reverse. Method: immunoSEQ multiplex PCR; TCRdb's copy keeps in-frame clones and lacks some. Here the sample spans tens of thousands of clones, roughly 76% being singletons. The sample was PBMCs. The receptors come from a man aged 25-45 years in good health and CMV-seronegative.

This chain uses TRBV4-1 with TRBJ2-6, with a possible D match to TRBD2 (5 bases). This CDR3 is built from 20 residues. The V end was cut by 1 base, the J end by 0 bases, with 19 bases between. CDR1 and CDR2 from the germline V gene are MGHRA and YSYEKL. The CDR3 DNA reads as TGCGCCAGCAGCCAAGGGAAACTCCTGGACGGACTCTCTGGGGCCAACGTCCTGACTTTC. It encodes CASSQGKLLDGLSGANVLTF.

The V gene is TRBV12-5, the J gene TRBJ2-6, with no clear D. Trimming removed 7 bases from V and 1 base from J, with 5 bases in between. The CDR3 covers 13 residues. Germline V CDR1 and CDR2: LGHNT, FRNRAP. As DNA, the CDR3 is TGTGCTAGTGCCCTGTCTGGGGCCAACGTCCTGACTTTC. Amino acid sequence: CASALSGANVLTF.

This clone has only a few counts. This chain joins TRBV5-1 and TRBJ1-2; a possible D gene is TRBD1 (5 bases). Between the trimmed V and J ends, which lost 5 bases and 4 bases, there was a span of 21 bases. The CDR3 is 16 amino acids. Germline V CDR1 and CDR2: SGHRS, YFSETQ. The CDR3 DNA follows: TGCGCCAGCAGAACTACTCAGGGTCCTCACATCTATGGCTACACCTTC. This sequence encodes CASRTTQGPHIYGYTF.

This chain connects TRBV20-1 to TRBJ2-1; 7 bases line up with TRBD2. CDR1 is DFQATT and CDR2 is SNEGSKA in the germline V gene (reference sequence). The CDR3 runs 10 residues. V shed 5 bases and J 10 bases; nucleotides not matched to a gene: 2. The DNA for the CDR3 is TGCAGTGCTCCACTAGCGGAGCAGTTCTTC. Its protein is CSAPLAEQFF.

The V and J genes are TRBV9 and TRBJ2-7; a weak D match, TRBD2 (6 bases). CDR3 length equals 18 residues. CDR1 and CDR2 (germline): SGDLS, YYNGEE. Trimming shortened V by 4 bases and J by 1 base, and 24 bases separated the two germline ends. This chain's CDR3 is CASSPQVGRRGPSYEQYF. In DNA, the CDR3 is TGTGCCAGCAGCCCGCAGGTTGGTAGGCGGGGCCCATCCTACGAGCAGTACTTC.

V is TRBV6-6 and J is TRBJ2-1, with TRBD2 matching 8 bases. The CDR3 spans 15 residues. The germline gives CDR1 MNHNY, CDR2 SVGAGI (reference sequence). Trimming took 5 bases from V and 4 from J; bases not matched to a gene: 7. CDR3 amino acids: CASSRPGLGYNEQFF. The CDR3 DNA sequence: TGTGCCAGCAGTCGACCGGGACTAGGATACAATGAGCAGTTCTTC.

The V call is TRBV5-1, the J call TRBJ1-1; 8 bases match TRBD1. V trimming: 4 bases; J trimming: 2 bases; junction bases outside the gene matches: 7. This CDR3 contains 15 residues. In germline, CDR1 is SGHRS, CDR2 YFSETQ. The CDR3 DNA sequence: TGCGCCAGCAGCCTTCGGACAGGGTTCAACACTGAAGCTTTCTTT. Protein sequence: CASSLRTGFNTEAFF.

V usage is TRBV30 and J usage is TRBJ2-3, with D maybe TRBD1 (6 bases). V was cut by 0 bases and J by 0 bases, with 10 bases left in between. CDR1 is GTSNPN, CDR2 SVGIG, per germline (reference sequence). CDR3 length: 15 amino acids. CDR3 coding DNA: TGTGCCTGGAGTGTAGGGACAAGCAGCACAGATACGCAGTATTTT. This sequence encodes CAWSVGTSSTDTQYF.

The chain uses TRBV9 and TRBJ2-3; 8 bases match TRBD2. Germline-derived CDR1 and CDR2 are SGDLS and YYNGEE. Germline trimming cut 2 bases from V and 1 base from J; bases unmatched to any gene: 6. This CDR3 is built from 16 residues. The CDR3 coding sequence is TGTGCCAGCAGCGTCGAAGGACTAGCCGGCACAGATACGCAGTATTTT. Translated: CASSVEGLAGTDTQYF.

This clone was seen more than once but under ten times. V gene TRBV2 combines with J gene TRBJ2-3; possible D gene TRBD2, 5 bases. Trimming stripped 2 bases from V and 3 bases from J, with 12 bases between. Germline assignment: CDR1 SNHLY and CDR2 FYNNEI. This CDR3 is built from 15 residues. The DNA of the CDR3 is TGTGCCAGCAGTGAACTTACGTCGGGAACAGATACGCAGTATTTT. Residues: CASSELTSGTDTQYF.

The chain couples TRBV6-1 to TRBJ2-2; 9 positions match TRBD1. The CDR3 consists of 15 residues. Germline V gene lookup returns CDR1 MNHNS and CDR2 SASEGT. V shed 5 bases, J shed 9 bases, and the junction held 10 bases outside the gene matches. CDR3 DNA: TGTGCCAGCAGTAACAGGGGGCGACTCGAGAGGGAGCTGTTTTTT. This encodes CASSNRGRLERELFF.

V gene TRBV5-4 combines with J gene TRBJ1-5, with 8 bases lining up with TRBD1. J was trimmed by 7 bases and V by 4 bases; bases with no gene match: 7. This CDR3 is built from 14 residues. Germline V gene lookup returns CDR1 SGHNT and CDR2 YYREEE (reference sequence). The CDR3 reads CASSRQGSWQPQHF. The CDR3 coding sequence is TGTGCCAGCAGCCGACAGGGGTCGTGGCAGCCCCAGCATTTT.

Written as DNA, the CDR3 is TGTGCCAGCAGCGAACAGGTGAACACTGAAGCTTTCTTT. Residues: CASSEQVNTEAFF. The rearrangement joins TRBV14 to TRBJ1-1; the D gene is possibly TRBD1 (5 bases). V lost 5 bases to trimming and J lost 0 bases, with 7 bases between them. The CDR3 totals 13 residues. The germline V gene has CDR1 SGHDN and CDR2 FVKESK.

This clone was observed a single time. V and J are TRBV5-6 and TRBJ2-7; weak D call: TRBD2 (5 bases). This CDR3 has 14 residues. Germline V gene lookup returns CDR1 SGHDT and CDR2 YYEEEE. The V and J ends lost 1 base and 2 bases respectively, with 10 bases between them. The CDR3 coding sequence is TGTGCCAGCAGCTTGTTTCTGGGAGCCTACGAGCAGTACTTC. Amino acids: CASSLFLGAYEQYF.

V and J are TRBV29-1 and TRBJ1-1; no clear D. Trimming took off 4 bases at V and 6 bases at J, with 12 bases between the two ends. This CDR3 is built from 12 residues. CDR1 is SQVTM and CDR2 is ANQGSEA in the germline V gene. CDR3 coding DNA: TGCAGCGTTGGTACAGCGGTCTCTGAAGCTTTCTTT. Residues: CSVGTAVSEAFF.

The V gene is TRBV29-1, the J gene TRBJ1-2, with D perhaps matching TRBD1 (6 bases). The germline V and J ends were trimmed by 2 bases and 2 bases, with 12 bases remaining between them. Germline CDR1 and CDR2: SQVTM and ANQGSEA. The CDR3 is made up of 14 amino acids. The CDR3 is CSVEPLGQNYGYTF. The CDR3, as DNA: TGCAGCGTTGAACCCCTAGGACAGAACTATGGCTACACCTTC.